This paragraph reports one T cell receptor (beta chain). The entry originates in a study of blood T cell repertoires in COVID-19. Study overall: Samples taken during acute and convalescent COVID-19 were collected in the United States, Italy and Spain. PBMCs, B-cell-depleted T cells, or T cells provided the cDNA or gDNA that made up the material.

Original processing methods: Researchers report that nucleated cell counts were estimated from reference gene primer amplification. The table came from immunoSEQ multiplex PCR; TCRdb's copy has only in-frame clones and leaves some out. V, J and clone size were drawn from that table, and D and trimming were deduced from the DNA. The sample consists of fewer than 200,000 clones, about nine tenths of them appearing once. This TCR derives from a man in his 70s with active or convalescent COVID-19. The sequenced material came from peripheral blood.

The chain's CDR3 is CASSFWTGNMAGELFF. CDR3 in DNA: TGTGCCAGCAGCTTTTGGACAGGGAATATGGCCGGGGAGCTGTTTTTT. The rearrangement joins TRBV11-3 to TRBJ2-2; 8 nucleotides match TRBD1. The CDR3 has 16 residues. The germline V gene has CDR1 SGHNT and CDR2 YENEEA. Trimming cost V 3 bases and J 6 bases; bases outside gene matches: 9.